This record covers a single T cell receptor beta chain. Its specificity is not known. Template for every sorted-subset replicate PCR totaled approximately 200 ng DNA, some 30,000 T cell genomes. In the original workflow: Sequence data from immunoSEQ were junction-only and lacked quality scores; consequently, filtering differed. Libraries were prepared by immunoSEQ multiplex PCR; TCRdb keeps only in-frame clonotypes and omits some of them. V, J and clone size are those of that table, while D and trimming were read from the DNA. The top ten hold around 1.8% of the sample, which has about 1.9 million clones, 93% seen once. This sample is part of a study of shared clonotypes between healthy human individuals. V trimming: 1 base; J trimming: 5 bases; junction bases outside the gene matches: 12. Germline lookup yields CDR1 MDHEN and CDR2 SYDVKM. The CDR3 length is 17 residues. Overall study findings and caveats: Limited genetic and exposure-history diversity came from having few donors.

Naive CD8 cells lacked CD45RO and underwent positive selection for CCR7, leaving out terminally differentiated effector memory CD45RA+ cells. This chain joins TRBV28 and TRBJ1-1; 8 bases are a match to TRBD1. Input material: naive CD8+ T cells from PBMCs. The TCR comes from a man younger than 30 in good health. Some clones in this sample may be carry-over from other donors' samples. Here the CDR3 reads CASSLSPTGEGFTEAFF. The CDR3 nucleotides are TGTGCCAGCAGTTTATCCCCGACAGGGGAGGGTTTTACTGAAGCTTTCTTT. The whole variable domain, remainder taken from reference TRBV28 and TRBJ1-1, is DVKVTQSSRYLVKRTGEKVFLECVQDMDHENMFWYRQDPGLGLRLIYFSYDVKMKEKGDIPEGYSVSREKKERFSLILESASTNQTSMYLCASSLSPTGEGFTEAFFGQGTRLTVV.